The clone carrying this T cell receptor (beta chain) was seen only a few times. Its specificity is not known. Germline V gene sequence: CDR1 MNHEY, CDR2 SVGAGI. Trimming took off 0 bases at V and 4 bases at J, with 13 bases between the two ends. The length of the CDR3 is 15 residues. TCRdb analysed the 5' RACE reads with MiXCR anew, one entry per CDR3 protein. The sample yields around 390,000 distinct CDR3 sequences, approximately 15% seen once. The source of the sample is a study of T-cell memory formation after mild COVID-19. Regarding the study as a whole: Detection of some responders pre-infection suggested pre-existing cross-reactive memory T cells participated. Contracting clones from day 15 to 85 showed balanced CD4/CD8; later expanders favored CD4+. Shrinking CD4+ clones resided mostly in CM and EM, and CD8+ ones in EMRA.

Sequenced sample: PBMCs or a T cell subset sorted from them (not recorded which). The chain is built from TRBV6-5 and TRBJ2-7, with a weak D call TRBD2 (5 bases). The sequence derives from a man aged 18 to 35 who had mild COVID-19 (a few samples of this study predate the infection). Cell type and time point are not known. CDR3 amino acids: CASSYSRAFWYEQYF. CDR3 in DNA: TGTGCCAGCAGTTACTCGAGGGCATTCTGGTACGAGCAGTACTTC.